The 27 T cell receptor beta chains presented below share a single source sample, sequenced in a study of response to subunit inactivated influenza vaccine. TCRdb passed the RT-PCR reads through MiXCR, listing each CDR3 protein once. The sample lists approximately 500,000 distinct CDR3 sequences, over 10% occurring once. The sequencing used PBMCs from blood, collected 40 to 50 days after vaccination. These receptor sequences come from a middle-aged man who received an inactivated influenza vaccine.

This clonotype was found a few times. V and J are TRBV6-2 or TRBV6-3 and TRBJ1-5; perhaps TRBD1 as D (5 bases). Germline V CDR1 and CDR2: MNHEY, SVGEGT. Trimming removed 6 bases from V and 2 bases from J, with 17 bases in between. This CDR3 spans 16 amino acids. CDR3 sequence (DNA): TGTGCCAGCAGCCCCCGGGGGAGCTGGGGCAATCAGCCCCAGCATTTT. This codes for CASSPRGSWGNQPQHF.

Only a few counts were recorded for this clonotype. The CDR3 nucleotides read TGTGCCAGCAGCCGCAACAGGGGAGTCTCCTACAATGAGCAGTTCTTC. Its protein product is CASSRNRGVSYNEQFF. V usage is TRBV4-2 and J usage is TRBJ2-1; TRBD1 agrees at 7 bases. With 4 bases clipped from V and 0 bases from J, the junction kept 6 bases outside the gene matches. The length of the CDR3 is 16 residues. Looked up from germline, CDR1 is LGHNA and CDR2 is YNFKEQ.

This chain links TRBV15 with TRBJ2-4, with D unresolved. The V gene's germline CDR1 is LNHNV and CDR2 YYDKDF (reference sequence). The V end was cut by 1 base, the J end by 1 base, with 5 bases between. This CDR3 comprises 14 residues. The CDR3: CATSRVGAKNIQYF. The CDR3 DNA follows: TGTGCCACCAGCAGAGTAGGGGCCAAAAACATTCAGTACTTC. The variable domain in full, completed from reference TRBV15 and TRBJ2-4, reads DAMVIQNPRYQVTQFGKPVTLSCSQTLNHNVMYWYQQKSSQAPKLLFHYYDKDFNNEADTPDNFQSRRPNTSFCFLDIRSPGLGDTAMYLCATSRVGAKNIQYFGAGTRLSVL.

The CDR3: CASSLAGQGNNQPQHF. The CDR3 nucleotides are TGTGCCAGCAGTTTGGCGGGACAGGGTAACAATCAGCCCCAGCATTTT. The chain links TRBV28 to TRBJ1-5; TRBD1 agrees at 9 bases. V lost 3 bases, J lost 3 bases, and 6 bases stayed unmatched. The CDR3 covers 16 residues. CDR1 and CDR2 from the germline V gene are MDHEN and SYDVKM. Together with reference TRBV28 and TRBJ1-5, the CDR3 gives the full variable domain: DVKVTQSSRYLVKRTGEKVFLECVQDMDHENMFWYRQDPGLGLRLIYFSYDVKMKEKGDIPEGYSVSREKKERFSLILESASTNQTSMYLCASSLAGQGNNQPQHFGDGTRLSIL.

This clonotype has a count of ten or more. This chain connects TRBV5-1 to TRBJ2-1; TRBD2 matches at 7 bases. J lost 9 bases, V lost 3 bases, and 12 bases had no gene match. Germline V gene sequence: CDR1 SGHRS, CDR2 YFSETQ. This CDR3 has 15 amino acids. In nucleotides, the CDR3 is TGCGCCAGCAGCTCGTCTGGCGGGGGTTTAAGTGAGCAGTTCTTC. This translates into CASSSSGGGLSEQFF.

This clonotype was counted only a few times. This sequence joins TRBV5-8 and TRBJ1-6; D not certain. Per the germline V gene, CDR1 is SGHTS and CDR2 is YDEGEE. The CDR3 has 16 residues. Trimming took off 4 bases at V and 0 bases at J, with 11 bases between the two ends. Written as DNA, the CDR3 is TGTGCCAGCAGCGTCGGGCAGAGCTCCTATAATTCACCCCTCCACTTT. It yields the protein CASSVGQSSYNSPLHF.

This clonotype was found a few times. The V gene is TRBV5-8, the J gene TRBJ2-3; D remains unclear. Germline loops: CDR1 SGHTS, CDR2 YDEGEE. Between the trimmed V and J ends, which lost 0 bases and 7 bases, there was a span of 12 bases. The length of the CDR3 is 14 residues. The CDR3, as DNA: TGTGCCAGCAGCTTGGCGTGGCAGTCCTATACGCAGTATTTT. This codes for CASSLAWQSYTQYF.

This chain links TRBV6-2 or TRBV6-3 with TRBJ2-7; 12 bases line up with TRBD2. J lost 3 bases, V lost 6 bases, and 15 bases had no gene match. The CDR3 has 18 amino acids. Germline assignment: CDR1 MNHEY and CDR2 SVGEGT. The CDR3 sequence is CASSLTSGGPSLRYEQYF. CDR3 sequence (DNA): TGTGCCAGCAGCTTGACTAGCGGGGGCCCTTCCCTTCGCTACGAGCAGTACTTC.

The chain links TRBV24-1 to TRBJ2-5; perhaps TRBD2 as D (5 bases). Between the trimmed V and J ends, which lost 4 bases and 1 base, there was a span of 9 bases. Germline CDR1 KGHDR, CDR2 SFDVKD. CDR3 length: 14 residues. CDR3 region: CATSDAGLQETQYF. In DNA, the CDR3 is TGTGCCACCAGTGACGCTGGACTCCAAGAGACCCAGTACTTC.

This clonotype was picked up a small number of times. The rearrangement uses TRBV2 and TRBJ2-7; D perhaps matches TRBD2 (5 bases). The CDR3 runs to 16 residues. V lost 6 bases and J lost 5, with 23 bases in between. CDR1 and CDR2 (germline): SNHLY, FYNNEI. Here the CDR3 DNA reads TGTGCCAGCAGCGACCTCTTAAAACTAGGCGTCCACGAGCAGTACTTC. Its translation is CASSDLLKLGVHEQYF.

There are a few counts of this clonotype. This rearrangement joins TRBV27 to TRBJ1-3, with D hard to call. The V end was cut by 5 bases, the J end by 2 bases, with 16 bases between. The CDR3 is made up of 16 amino acids. CDR1 and CDR2 from the germline V gene are MNHEY and SMNVEV (reference sequence). CDR3 nucleotide sequence: TGTGCCAGCAGTAATTCACTACAGTTGGCTGGAAACACCATATATTTT. This encodes CASSNSLQLAGNTIYF.

This clonotype was picked up a small number of times. V is TRBV29-1 and J is TRBJ2-7; TRBD2 matches at 9 bases. The CDR3 length is 13 residues. Germline CDR1 and CDR2: SQVTM and ANQGSEA. After removal of 7 bases from V and 0 bases from J, the junction contained 4 bases not matched to a gene. The CDR3 spells CSAQTSGSYEQYF. CDR3 nucleotide sequence: TGCAGCGCTCAGACTAGCGGCTCCTACGAGCAGTACTTC.

This clonotype was seen only once. This could be a read error, since a much larger clone is one nucleotide away. The DNA of the CDR3 is TGTGCCAGCAGTTTAAGGGCCGAGCAGCACTTC. Amino acid sequence: CASSLRAEQHF. The chain combines TRBV12-3 or TRBV12-4 with TRBJ2-7; D gene uncertain. There are 11 residues in the CDR3.

A few counts support this clonotype. This sequence joins TRBV6-5 and TRBJ2-3, with TRBD1 matching over 7 bases. The V gene end was trimmed by 4 bases and the J gene end by 6 bases; junction bases not matched to a gene: 16. The CDR3 loop spans 17 amino acids. Per germline, CDR1 MNHEY and CDR2 SVGAGI. The CDR3 coding sequence is TGTGCCAGCAGTTCGCCCGGGACAGAGCCCGCTCCCGATACGCAGTATTTT. Encoded protein: CASSSPGTEPAPDTQYF.

The rearrangement uses TRBV7-2 and TRBJ2-1, with 9 bases identical to TRBD2. J gave up 3 bases and V 8 bases, and 8 bases lay outside the gene matches. From germline, CDR1 is SGHTA and CDR2 FQGNSA. The CDR3 has 15 amino acids. The CDR3 protein is CASGDWTSDYNEQFF. The CDR3 DNA reads TGTGCCAGCGGGGACTGGACTAGCGACTACAATGAGCAGTTCTTC.

The chain joins TRBV5-6 to TRBJ1-6; D possibly corresponds to TRBD1 (5 bases). This CDR3 has 15 amino acids. The germline gives CDR1 SGHDT, CDR2 YYEEEE. The germline V and J ends were trimmed by 2 bases and 9 bases, with 15 bases remaining between them. In nucleotides, the CDR3 is TGTGCCAGCAGCTTCCAGGGTGATATTGGTTCACCCCTCCACTTT. Translating gives CASSFQGDIGSPLHF.

This clonotype was observed a few times. The chain recombines TRBV5-6 with TRBJ2-2; TRBD2 matches at 12 bases. The J segment lost 4 bases and the V segment lost 2 bases, leaving 3 bases of the junction unmatched. The V gene's germline CDR1 is SGHDT and CDR2 YYEEEE. The CDR3 covers 16 residues. In nucleotides, the CDR3 is TGTGCCAGCAGCTTTCTAGCGGGAGGGCCCACCGGGGAGCTGTTTTTT. It translates to CASSFLAGGPTGELFF.

This clonotype was seen repeatedly, ten times or more. V is TRBV12-3 or TRBV12-4 and J is TRBJ1-5, with TRBD1 matching over 8 bases. The CDR3 contains 13 residues. Trimming cost V 5 bases and J 7 bases; bases outside gene matches: 4. The CDR3 DNA reads TGTGCCAGCAGTGGACAGGGTTTGCAGCCCCAGCATTTT. This codes for CASSGQGLQPQHF.

This chain joins TRBV11-2 and TRBJ2-3; TRBD2 agrees at 8 bases. CDR3 size: 15 residues. The junction had 2 bases not matched to a gene; V was cut back by 1 base and J by 2 bases. Per the germline V gene, CDR1 is SGHAT and CDR2 is FQNNGV. The CDR3 is CASSLAGGITDTQYF. The CDR3 nucleotides read TGTGCCAGCAGCTTAGCGGGGGGGATCACAGATACGCAGTATTTT.

This chain uses TRBV27 with TRBJ2-5; 10 nucleotides line up with TRBD2. Germline V gene sequence: CDR1 MNHEY, CDR2 SMNVEV (reference sequence). The CDR3 runs to 15 residues. Germline trimming cut 5 bases from V and 5 bases from J; bases unmatched to any gene: 8. In nucleotides, the CDR3 is TGTGCCAGCAGTCCCTCTAGCGGGGGCGGGGAGACCCAGTACTTC. Translated, it gives CASSPSSGGGETQYF.

This clonotype was picked up a small number of times. V is TRBV3-1 and J is TRBJ2-3; 7 bases fit TRBD2. CDR3 length: 14 residues. V was clipped by 8 bases and J by 7 bases; unmatched bases: 12. Germline assignment: CDR1 LGHDT and CDR2 YNNKEL (reference sequence). CDR3 residues: CASREVGGRNTQYF. The CDR3 region has the DNA TGTGCCAGCCGGGAGGTCGGGGGACGAAATACGCAGTATTTT.

This clonotype was recorded a few times. V and J are TRBV5-1 and TRBJ2-1; possible D gene TRBD1, 5 bases. CDR1 is SGHRS and CDR2 is YFSETQ in the germline V gene. With 4 bases removed from V and 0 bases from J, the gap between germline ends came to 11 bases. The CDR3 is 15 residues long. Here the CDR3 DNA reads TGCGCCAGCAGCCCCGCAGGACACTCCTACAATGAGCAGTTCTTC. It encodes CASSPAGHSYNEQFF.

This clonotype was counted only a few times. The chain carries TRBV20-1 and TRBJ2-1, with 7 bases fitting TRBD2. The CDR3 totals 13 residues. V shed 1 base and J 7 bases; nucleotides not matched to a gene: 4. Germline V gene data show CDR1 as DFQATT and CDR2 as SNEGSKA (reference sequence). CDR3 sequence: CSARVPGGNEQFF. CDR3 DNA sequence: TGCAGTGCTAGAGTCCCGGGGGGTAATGAGCAGTTCTTC.

The sample holds a few counts of this clonotype. The chain recombines TRBV5-6 with TRBJ1-2; D is unclear. CDR1 is SGHDT, CDR2 YYEEEE, per germline. The CDR3 is 14 amino acids. V shed 4 bases and J shed 5 bases, with 15 bases lying between them. The CDR3 sequence is CASSLNERRYGYTF. In DNA, the CDR3 is TGTGCCAGCAGCCTAAATGAGCGAAGATATGGCTACACCTTC.

This rearrangement joins TRBV4-2 to TRBJ2-7, with TRBD1 matching 8 bases. Germline CDR1 is LGHNA and CDR2 is YNFKEQ. CDR3 length: 15 amino acids. Trimming cost V 4 bases and J 5 bases; bases outside gene matches: 10. CDR3 in DNA: TGTGCCAGCAGCCCTGCCCAGGACAGGGCCCACGAGCAGTACTTC. Encoded protein: CASSPAQDRAHEQYF.

This clonotype occurred many times. The chain carries TRBV5-1 and TRBJ1-5; 8 bases are a match to TRBD1. Looked up from germline, CDR1 is SGHRS and CDR2 is YFSETQ. J gave up 4 bases and V 1 base, and 4 bases lay outside the gene matches. This CDR3 is built from 15 residues. In nucleotides, the CDR3 is TGCGCCAGCAGCTTGAAAACAGGGGGAAATCAGCCCCAGCATTTT. Residues: CASSLKTGGNQPQHF.

The rearrangement joins TRBV5-6 to TRBJ1-1; D not certain. The germline V and J ends were trimmed by 4 bases and 2 bases, with 15 bases remaining between them. This CDR3 region has 15 residues. Germline-derived CDR1 and CDR2 are SGHDT and YYEEEE. CDR3 amino acids: CASSLTPRGNTEAFF. The CDR3 DNA follows: TGTGCCAGCAGCCTCACCCCCCGGGGAAACACTGAAGCTTTCTTT.